This T cell receptor (beta chain) was found in a study of PD-L1 blockade in urothelial cancer. Whole-study context: Chemotherapy regimens numbering 0 to 3 had been given to patients.

Time point here: peripheral blood 6 weeks after treatment start. Per-patient samples, pretreatment and on-treatment, numbered 1 to 8. Using immunoSEQ multiplex PCR, the repertoire was profiled, and TCRdb retains in-frame clones only, with some absent. The repertoire holds some 40,000 clones, roughly 84% seen once, with over 9.5% in the top ten. V lost 0 bases and J lost 4, with 23 bases in between. This CDR3 is 18 amino acids long. Germline-derived CDR1 and CDR2 are SGHKS and YYEKEE (reference sequence). This TCR was recovered from a man in his forties or fifties with urothelial cancer. Sample: PBMCs, taken around atezolizumab (anti-PD-L1) treatment. The chain couples TRBV5-5 to TRBJ2-7; a possible D gene is TRBD2 (7 bases). The CDR3 DNA reads TGTGCCAGCAGCTTGGATGGCAGGGGTGCGGGAGATGCTTACGAGCAGTACTTC. It codes for CASSLDGRGAGDAYEQYF.